This T cell receptor beta chain is drawn from a study of blood T cells in healthy people across ages. Study-wide results and limits: Older age coincided with a roughly linear decline in TCR beta diversity per million T cells.

Alongside a J-beta primer mix, a sample-barcoded 5' primer served in a second PCR lasting about 7 to 12 cycles. One entry per CDR3 protein, called by TCRdb with MiXCR from the 5' RACE reads. Of about 800,000 distinct CDR3 sequences in the sample, about 25% were seen once. A remark on this clonotype: Its target is not known.

Caucasian individuals from Russia who were healthy and aged about 6 to 90 acted as donors. Germline V gene lookup returns CDR1 MNHEY and CDR2 SVGAGI. The CDR3 consists of 15 residues. V shed 2 bases and J shed 4 bases, with 14 bases lying between them. In addition, the sample was reused for a study of T cells of mothers and their children. That paper adds: The study recruited a few healthy Caucasian mothers and their six children as donors. Over 8.5 million reads per mother and 2.5 million to 3 million per child were obtained.

The clonotype was recovered from a boy aged 5-17 years in good health. This rearrangement joins TRBV6-5 to TRBJ1-1, with D possibly matching TRBD1 (6 bases). The sequencing sample was made of blood. DNA for the CDR3: TGTGCCAGCAGTTACGGGAACAGGGCGGTCACTGAAGCTTTCTTT. This gives the protein CASSYGNRAVTEAFF.